This TCR beta chain was obtained from a study of blood T cell repertoires in COVID-19. Study as a whole: Spain, Italy and the United States supplied samples that represented acute and convalescent COVID-19. Sources were T cells, B-cell-depleted T cells, or PBMCs; the material itself was cDNA or gDNA.

Trimming took 8 bases from V and 1 from J, leaving 14 bases between them. The CDR3 contains 14 residues. Germline CDR1 reads MDHEN; CDR2 reads SYDVKM. In the study's own analysis: Reference gene primer amplification gave nucleated cell count estimates. Assay: immunoSEQ multiplex PCR; the TCRdb copy retains only in-frame clones and omits some. V, J and clone size are those of that table, while D and trimming were read from the DNA. The sample includes some 700,000 clones, about 90% of them seen just once. The clonotype originates from a woman aged 18-35 years with acute or convalescent COVID-19. The gene calls are TRBV28 and TRBJ1-2; TRBD1 might be the D (6 bases). Source material: peripheral blood. The chain's CDR3 is CASLTWTDNYGYTF. CDR3 DNA: TGTGCCAGCCTAACTTGGACAGATAACTATGGCTACACCTTC.